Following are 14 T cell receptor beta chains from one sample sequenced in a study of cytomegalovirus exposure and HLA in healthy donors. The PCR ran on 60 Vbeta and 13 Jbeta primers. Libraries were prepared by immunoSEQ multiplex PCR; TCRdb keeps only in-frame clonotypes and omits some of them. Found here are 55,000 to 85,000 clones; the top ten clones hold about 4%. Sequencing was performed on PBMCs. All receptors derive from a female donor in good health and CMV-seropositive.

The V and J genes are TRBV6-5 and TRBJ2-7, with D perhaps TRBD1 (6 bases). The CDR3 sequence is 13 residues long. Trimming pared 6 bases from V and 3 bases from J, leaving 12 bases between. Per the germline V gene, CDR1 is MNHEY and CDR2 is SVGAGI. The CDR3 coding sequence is TGTGCCAGCAGCCGGGACATTCTCTACGAGCAGTACTTC. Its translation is CASSRDILYEQYF.

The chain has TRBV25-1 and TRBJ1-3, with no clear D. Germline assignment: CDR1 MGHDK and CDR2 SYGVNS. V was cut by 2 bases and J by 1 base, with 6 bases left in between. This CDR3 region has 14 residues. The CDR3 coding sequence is TGTGCCAGCAGTGAAGTGGCTTCTGGAAACACCATATATTTT. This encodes CASSEVASGNTIYF.

The CDR3 DNA follows: TGTGCCAGCCAACCCGGGGACAGGGGGCCTAATGAAAAACTGTTTTTT. It is translated as CASQPGDRGPNEKLFF. The V call is TRBV28, the J call TRBJ1-4, with TRBD1 matching over 12 bases. The CDR3 is made up of 16 amino acids. The V gene end was trimmed by 8 bases and the J gene end by 3 bases; junction bases not matched to a gene: 7. Germline loops: CDR1 MDHEN, CDR2 SYDVKM.

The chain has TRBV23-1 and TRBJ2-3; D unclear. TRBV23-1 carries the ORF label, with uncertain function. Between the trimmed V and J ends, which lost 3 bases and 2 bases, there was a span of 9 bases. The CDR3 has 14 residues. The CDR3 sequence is CASSHSPPTDTQYF. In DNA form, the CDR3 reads TGCGCCAGCAGTCATAGTCCCCCCACAGATACGCAGTATTTT.

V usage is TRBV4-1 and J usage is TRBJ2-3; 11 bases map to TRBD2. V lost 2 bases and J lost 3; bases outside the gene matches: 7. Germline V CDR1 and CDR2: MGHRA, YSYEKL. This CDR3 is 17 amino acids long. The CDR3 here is CASSQKWWTSGTDTQYF. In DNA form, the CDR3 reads TGCGCCAGCAGCCAAAAGTGGTGGACTAGCGGGACAGATACGCAGTATTTT.

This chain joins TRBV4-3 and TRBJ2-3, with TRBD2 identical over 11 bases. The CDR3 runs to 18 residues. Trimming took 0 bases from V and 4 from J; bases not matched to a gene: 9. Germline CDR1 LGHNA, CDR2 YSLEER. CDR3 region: CASSQDLAGGLLSDTQYF. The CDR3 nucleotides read TGCGCCAGCAGCCAAGATCTAGCGGGGGGACTACTTTCAGATACGCAGTATTTT.

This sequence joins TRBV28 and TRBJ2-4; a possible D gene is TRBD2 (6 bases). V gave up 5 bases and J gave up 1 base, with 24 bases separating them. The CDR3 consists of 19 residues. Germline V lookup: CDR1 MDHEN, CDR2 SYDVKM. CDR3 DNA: TGTGCCAGCAGTACGATCGGGGGAGGATTTTTAGGGGCCAAAAACATTCAGTACTTC. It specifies CASSTIGGGFLGAKNIQYF.

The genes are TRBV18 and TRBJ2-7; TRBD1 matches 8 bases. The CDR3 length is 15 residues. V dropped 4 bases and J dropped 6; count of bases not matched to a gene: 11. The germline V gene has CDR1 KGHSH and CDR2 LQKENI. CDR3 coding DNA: TGTGCCAGCTCACGAGAACCGGGACAGGCCTCCGAGCAGTACTTC. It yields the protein CASSREPGQASEQYF.

The DNA of the CDR3 is TGTGCCAGCAGCTTAGCGCTTTGGGGACAGGGGGCGTTTGAGCAGTACTTC. This gives the protein CASSLALWGQGAFEQYF. The V and J genes are TRBV7-2 and TRBJ2-7; TRBD1 aligns across 12 bases. V shed 0 bases, J shed 7 bases, and the junction held 10 bases outside the gene matches. Germline V gene lookup returns CDR1 SGHTA and CDR2 FQGNSA. This CDR3 has 17 residues.

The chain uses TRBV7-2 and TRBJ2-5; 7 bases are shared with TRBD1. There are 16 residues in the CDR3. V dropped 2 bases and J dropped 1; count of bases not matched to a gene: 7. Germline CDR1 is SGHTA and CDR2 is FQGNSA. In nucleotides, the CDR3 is TGTGCCAGCAGCTTAATAGGGGGCCCACCCCAAGAGACCCAGTACTTC. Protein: CASSLIGGPPQETQYF.

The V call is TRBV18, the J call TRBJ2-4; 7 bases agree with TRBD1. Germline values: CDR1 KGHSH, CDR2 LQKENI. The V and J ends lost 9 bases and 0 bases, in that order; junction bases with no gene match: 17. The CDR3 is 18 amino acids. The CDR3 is CASSRDRPESEAKNIQYF. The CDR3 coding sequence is TGTGCCAGTTCAAGGGACAGACCTGAAAGTGAAGCCAAAAACATTCAGTACTTC.

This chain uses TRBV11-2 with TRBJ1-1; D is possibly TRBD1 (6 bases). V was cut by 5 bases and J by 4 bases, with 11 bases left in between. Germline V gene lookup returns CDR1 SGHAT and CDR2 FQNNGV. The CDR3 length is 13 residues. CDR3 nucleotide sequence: TGTGCCAGCAGCGCCACAGGGTCCACTGAAGCTTTCTTT. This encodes CASSATGSTEAFF. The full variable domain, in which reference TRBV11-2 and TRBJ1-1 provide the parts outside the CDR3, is EAGVAQSPRYKIIEKRQSVAFWCNPISGHATLYWYQQILGQGPKLLIQFQNNGVVDDSQLPKDRFSAERLKGVDSTLKIQPAKLEDSAVYLCASSATGSTEAFFGQGTRLTVV.

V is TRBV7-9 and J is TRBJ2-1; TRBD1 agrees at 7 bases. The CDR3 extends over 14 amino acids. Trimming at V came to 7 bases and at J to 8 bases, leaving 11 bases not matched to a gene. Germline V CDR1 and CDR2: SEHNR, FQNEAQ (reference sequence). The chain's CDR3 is CASTVTWTGDEQFF. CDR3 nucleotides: TGTGCCAGCACCGTAACGTGGACAGGCGATGAGCAGTTCTTC.

DNA for the CDR3: TGTGCCAGCTCAAGACTAGCGGGGGAAGAGACCCAGTACTTC. This codes for CASSRLAGEETQYF. The V and J genes are TRBV18 and TRBJ2-5; 12 nucleotides agree with TRBD2. The germline V gene has CDR1 KGHSH and CDR2 LQKENI. Trimming cost V 5 bases and J 3 bases; bases outside gene matches: 1. This CDR3 has 14 amino acids. The whole variable domain, remainder taken from reference TRBV18 and TRBJ2-5, is NAGVMQNPRHLVRRRGQEARLRCSPMKGHSHVYWYRQLPEEGLKFMVYLQKENIIDESGMPKERFSAEFPKEGPSILRIQQVVRGDSAAYFCASSRLAGEETQYFGPGTRLLVL.